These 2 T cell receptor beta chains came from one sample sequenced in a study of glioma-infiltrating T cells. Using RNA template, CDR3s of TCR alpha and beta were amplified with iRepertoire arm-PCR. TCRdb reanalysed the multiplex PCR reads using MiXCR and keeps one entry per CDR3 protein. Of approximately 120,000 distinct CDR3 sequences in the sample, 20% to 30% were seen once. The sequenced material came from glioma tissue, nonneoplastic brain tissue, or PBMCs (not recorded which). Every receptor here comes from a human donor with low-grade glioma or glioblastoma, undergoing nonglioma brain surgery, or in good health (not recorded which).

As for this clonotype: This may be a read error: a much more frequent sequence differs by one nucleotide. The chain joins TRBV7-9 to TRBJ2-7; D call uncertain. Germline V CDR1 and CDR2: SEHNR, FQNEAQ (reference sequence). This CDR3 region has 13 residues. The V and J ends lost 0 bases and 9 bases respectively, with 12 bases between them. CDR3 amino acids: CASSLATLGGQYF. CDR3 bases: TGTGCCAGCAGCTTAGCGACTTTGGGCGGGCAGTACTTC.

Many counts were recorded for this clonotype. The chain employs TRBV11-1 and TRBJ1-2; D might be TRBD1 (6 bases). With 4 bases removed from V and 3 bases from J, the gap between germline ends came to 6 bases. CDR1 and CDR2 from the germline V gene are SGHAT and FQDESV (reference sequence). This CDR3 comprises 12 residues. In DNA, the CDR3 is TGTGCCAGCAGCTCAGGGGACTATGGCTACACCTTC. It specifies CASSSGDYGYTF.